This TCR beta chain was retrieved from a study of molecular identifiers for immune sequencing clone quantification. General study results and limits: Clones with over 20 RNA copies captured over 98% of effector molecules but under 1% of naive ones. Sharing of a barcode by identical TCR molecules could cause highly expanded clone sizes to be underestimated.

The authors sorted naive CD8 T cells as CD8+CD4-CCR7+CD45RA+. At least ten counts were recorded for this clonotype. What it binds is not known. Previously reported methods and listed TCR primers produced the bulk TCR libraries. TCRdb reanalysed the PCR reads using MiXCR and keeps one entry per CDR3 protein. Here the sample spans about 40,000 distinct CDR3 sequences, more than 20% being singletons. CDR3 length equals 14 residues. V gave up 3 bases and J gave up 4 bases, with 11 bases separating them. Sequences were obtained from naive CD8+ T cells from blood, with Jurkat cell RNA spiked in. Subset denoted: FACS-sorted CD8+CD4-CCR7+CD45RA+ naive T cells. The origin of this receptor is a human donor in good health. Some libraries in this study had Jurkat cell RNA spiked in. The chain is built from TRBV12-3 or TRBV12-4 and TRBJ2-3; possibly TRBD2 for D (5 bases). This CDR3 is CASSFPSEADTQYF. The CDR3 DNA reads TGTGCCAGCAGTTTCCCCTCGGAGGCAGATACGCAGTATTTT.